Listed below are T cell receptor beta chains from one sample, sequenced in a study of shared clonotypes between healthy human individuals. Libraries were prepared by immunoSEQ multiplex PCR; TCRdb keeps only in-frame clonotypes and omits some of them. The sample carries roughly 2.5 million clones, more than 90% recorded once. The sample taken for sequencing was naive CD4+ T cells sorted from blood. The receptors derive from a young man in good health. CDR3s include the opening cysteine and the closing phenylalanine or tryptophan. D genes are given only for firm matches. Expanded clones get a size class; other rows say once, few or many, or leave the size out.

CASSVGTTDTQYF	TGCGCCAGCAGCGTGGGGACCACAGATACGCAGTATTTT	TRBV5-1	.	TRBJ2-3	.	13
CASSVDDRGGLQPQHF	TGTGCCAGCAGCGTAGATGACAGGGGAGGGTTACAGCCCCAGCATTTT	TRBV9	TRBD1	TRBJ1-5	.	16
CASGTENKAFF	TGTGCCAGCGGAACGGAAAACAAAGCTTTCTTT	TRBV6-5	.	TRBJ1-1	.	11
CASSTSAAGANVLTF	TGTGCCAGCAGTACCAGCGCAGCTGGGGCCAACGTCCTGACTTTC	TRBV6-1	.	TRBJ2-6	.	15
CASSLAPQETQYF	TGTGCCAGCAGCTTGGCCCCTCAAGAGACCCAGTACTTC	TRBV5-5	.	TRBJ2-5	.	13
CASSGDRGPSINEQFF	TGTGCCAGTAGTGGAGACAGGGGGCCCTCTATAAATGAGCAGTTCTTC	TRBV19	TRBD1	TRBJ2-1	.	16
CAWSVFSGRTDTQYF	TGTGCCTGGAGTGTGTTTAGCGGACGCACAGATACGCAGTATTTT	TRBV30	.	TRBJ2-3	.	15
CASRPLNTGELFF	TGTGCCAGCAGGCCCCTTAACACCGGGGAGCTGTTTTTT	TRBV5-6	.	TRBJ2-2	.	13
CASSAPRGLDTGELFF	TGTGCCAGCAGTGCCCCGAGGGGGTTGGACACCGGGGAGCTGTTTTTT	TRBV6-1	.	TRBJ2-2	.	16
CASSRREAFF	TGTGCCAGCAGTCGGAGGGAAGCTTTCTTT	TRBV28	.	TRBJ1-1	.	10
CASSWTGEEETQYF	TGTGCCAGCAGCTGGACAGGGGAGGAAGAGACCCAGTACTTC	TRBV5-4	TRBD1	TRBJ2-5	.	14
CASSLLSSSDTQYF	TGTGCTAGCAGCTTATTAAGCAGCTCAGATACGCAGTATTTT	TRBV7-7	.	TRBJ2-3	.	14
CASRGGTGNTIYF	TGTGCCAGCAGGGGGGGTACTGGAAACACCATATATTTT	TRBV7-2	.	TRBJ1-3	.	13
CASSVSAGEGTQYF	TGTGCCAGCAGTGTTTCAGCGGGAGAAGGTACGCAGTATTTT	TRBV2	TRBD2	TRBJ2-3	.	14
CASSLAASGTGGEQYF	TGTGCCAGCAGCCTGGCGGCTAGCGGGACTGGAGGCGAGCAGTACTTC	TRBV7-2	TRBD2	TRBJ2-7	.	16
CASSSGTGPLGYTF	TGTGCCAGCAGCTCCGGGACAGGGCCCCTGGGCTACACCTTC	TRBV9	TRBD1	TRBJ1-2	.	14
CASSLGGLAGGGSYNEQFF	TGCGCCAGCAGCTTGGGGGGACTAGCGGGAGGAGGCTCCTACAATGAGCAGTTCTTC	TRBV5-1	TRBD2	TRBJ2-1	.	19
CASSSGGTSYNEQFF	TGTGCCAGCAGCTCAGGGGGGACGTCCTACAATGAGCAGTTCTTC	TRBV7-9	.	TRBJ2-1	.	15
CASSRTSGGLAVDEQYF	TGCGCCAGCAGCCGGACTAGCGGGGGACTCGCGGTCGACGAGCAGTACTTC	TRBV4-1	TRBD2	TRBJ2-7	.	17
CASSSGTVSFNEQFF	TGTGCCAGCAGCTCCGGGACAGTCTCCTTCAATGAGCAGTTCTTC	TRBV6-6	TRBD1	TRBJ2-1	.	15
CASSGRDRRDTF	TGTGCCAGCAGCGGCCGGGACAGACGTGACACCTTC	TRBV11-2	TRBD1	TRBJ1-2	.	12
CAWWGQLNTGELFF	TGTGCCTGGTGGGGACAGTTGAACACCGGGGAGCTGTTTTTT	TRBV30	TRBD1	TRBJ2-2	once	14
CASSFSGSPPAGGTGYTF	TGTGCCAGCAGCTTTAGTGGGTCTCCCCCAGCGGGCGGGACGGGCTACACCTTC	TRBV5-7	.	TRBJ1-2	.	18
CASSLGRGRETQYF	TGTGCCAGCAGCTTAGGACGGGGGAGGGAGACCCAGTACTTC	TRBV7-2	.	TRBJ2-5	.	14
CASSGTGTSTDTQYF	TGCGCCAGCAGCGGAACCGGGACTAGCACAGATACGCAGTATTTT	TRBV5-1	.	TRBJ2-3	.	15
CASSGGQGTYEQYF	TGTGCCAGCAGTGGGGGGCAGGGGACCTACGAGCAGTACTTC	TRBV6-5	.	TRBJ2-7	.	14
CASSLDESFSGNTIYF	TGTGCCAGCAGCTTGGACGAGTCCTTCTCTGGAAACACCATATATTTT	TRBV7-9	.	TRBJ1-3	once	16
CASSISSGPETQYF	TGCGCCAGCAGCATCTCTAGCGGTCCGGAGACCCAGTACTTC	TRBV5-1	TRBD2	TRBJ2-5	.	14
CASSLAQGFGGYTF	TGTGCCAGCAGCTTAGCACAGGGATTTGGTGGCTACACCTTC	TRBV14	.	TRBJ1-2	.	14
CASSPGQGESNQPQHF	TGTGCCAGCAGCCCTGGACAGGGTGAAAGCAATCAGCCCCAGCATTTT	TRBV6-6	TRBD1	TRBJ1-5	once	16
CASRPTGTGNTIYF	TGTGCCAGCAGACCGACAGGGACTGGAAACACCATATATTTT	TRBV6-6	TRBD1	TRBJ1-3	.	14
CASSATSGATDTQYF	TGTGCCAGCAGTGCGACTAGCGGGGCCACAGATACGCAGTATTTT	TRBV25-1	TRBD2	TRBJ2-3	.	15
CASSRGAAEISSYNEQFF	TGTGCCAGCAGTCGTGGGGCCGCCGAGATTAGCTCCTACAATGAGCAGTTCTTC	TRBV5-4	.	TRBJ2-1	.	18
CASSPPEQGADEQYF	TGTGCCAGCTCACCACCGGAACAGGGGGCTGACGAGCAGTACTTC	TRBV18	TRBD1	TRBJ2-7	.	15
CASSLEQGRLFF	TGTGCCAGCAGCTTAGAACAGGGGAGACTGTTTTTT	TRBV7-8	TRBD1	TRBJ1-4	.	12
CASSRQGFSSYEQYF	TGTGCCAGCAGTCGCCAGGGGTTCAGCTCCTACGAGCAGTACTTC	TRBV28	.	TRBJ2-7	once	15
CASSLGGGIQTEAFF	TGTGCCAGCAGCTTAGGAGGGGGGATTCAAACTGAAGCTTTCTTT	TRBV7-2	.	TRBJ1-1	.	15
CASRRDRVSDQPQHF	TGTGCCAGCAGGAGGGACAGGGTCTCGGATCAGCCCCAGCATTTT	TRBV2	TRBD1	TRBJ1-5	.	15
CASRRLAEHYNEQFF	TGTGCCAGCAGGCGTCTAGCGGAGCACTACAATGAGCAGTTCTTC	TRBV27	TRBD2	TRBJ2-1	.	15
CASSPNRDYTGELFF	TGTGCCAGCAGCCCCAACAGGGACTACACCGGGGAGCTGTTTTTT	TRBV11-3	.	TRBJ2-2	.	15
CASSLDVGLTQYF	TGCGCCAGCAGCTTGGATGTAGGATTGACCCAGTACTTC	TRBV5-1	.	TRBJ2-5	once	13
CASSPLKNRSGNTIYF	TGTGCCAGCTCCCCGTTAAAAAACCGCTCTGGAAACACCATATATTTT	TRBV18	.	TRBJ1-3	.	16
CASSKRIGAFGQPQHF	TGTGCCAGTAGTAAACGGATAGGGGCGTTCGGTCAGCCCCAGCATTTT	TRBV6-6	.	TRBJ1-5	once	16
CASIGAKGEAFF	TGTGCCAGCATTGGCGCCAAGGGTGAAGCTTTCTTT	TRBV25-1	.	TRBJ1-1	.	12
CASSSSGGRVGEQFF	TGTGCCAGCAGTAGTAGCGGGGGGCGGGTTGGTGAGCAGTTCTTC	TRBV6-1	TRBD2	TRBJ2-1	.	15
CASSLHDTGLAGGENTGELFF	TGTGCCAGCAGCTTACACGATACCGGACTAGCGGGAGGGGAAAACACCGGGGAGCTGTTTTTT	TRBV7-8	TRBD2	TRBJ2-2	.	21
CASSLPFPLYTQYF	TGTGCCAGCAGTCTCCCTTTTCCGCTGTATACGCAGTATTTT	TRBV6-7	.	TRBJ2-3	.	14
CASSYRPDETQYF	TGTGCCAGCAGCTACCGGCCGGACGAGACCCAGTACTTC	TRBV5-4	.	TRBJ2-5	once	13
CASLTGTEAFF	TGTGCCAGCCTAACCGGGACAGAAGCTTTCTTT	TRBV28	.	TRBJ1-1	few	11
CASSLVKGVGTEAFF	TGTGCCAGCAGCTTAGTAAAGGGGGTGGGCACTGAAGCTTTCTTT	TRBV7-2	.	TRBJ1-1	.	15
CASSLRLAETDTQYF	TGTGCCAGCAGTCTCCGACTAGCGGAAACAGATACGCAGTATTTT	TRBV6-4	TRBD2	TRBJ2-3	.	15
CASSRGGQGDGYTF	TGTGCCAGCAGCCGGGGTGGCCAGGGTGACGGCTACACCTTC	TRBV7-9	.	TRBJ1-2	.	14
CASNLRLSADTQYF	TGTGCCAGCAACCTACGGTTGTCTGCAGATACGCAGTATTTT	TRBV2	.	TRBJ2-3	.	14
CAFVDRSLVTEAFF	TGTGCCTTCGTCGACCGGTCTTTGGTCACTGAAGCTTTCTTT	TRBV30	.	TRBJ1-1	.	14
CAIERSGTDTQYF	TGTGCCATCGAACGGAGCGGGACAGATACGCAGTATTTT	TRBV10-3	.	TRBJ2-3	.	13
CASSFATTGGNAEAFF	TGCGCCAGCAGCTTTGCAACGACAGGTGGGAACGCTGAAGCTTTCTTT	TRBV5-1	.	TRBJ1-1	.	16